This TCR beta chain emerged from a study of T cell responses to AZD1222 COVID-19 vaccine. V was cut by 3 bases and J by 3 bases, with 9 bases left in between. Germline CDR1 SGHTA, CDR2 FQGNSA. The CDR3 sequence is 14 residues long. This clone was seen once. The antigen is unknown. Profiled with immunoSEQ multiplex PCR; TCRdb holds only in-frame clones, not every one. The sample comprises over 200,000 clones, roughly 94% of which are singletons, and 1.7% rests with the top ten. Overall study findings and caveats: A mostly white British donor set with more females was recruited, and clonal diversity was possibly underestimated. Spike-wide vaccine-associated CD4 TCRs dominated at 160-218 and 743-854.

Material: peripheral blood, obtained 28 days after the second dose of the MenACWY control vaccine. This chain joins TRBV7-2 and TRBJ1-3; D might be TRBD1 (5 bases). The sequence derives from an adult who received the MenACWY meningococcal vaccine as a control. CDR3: CASSFRGNGNTIYF. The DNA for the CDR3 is TGTGCCAGCAGCTTTCGGGGGAATGGAAACACCATATATTTT.